This T cell receptor beta chain was profiled in a study of Graves' ophthalmopathy and Graves' hyperthyroidism. This clonotype showed up many times. Over 18 months of follow-up, stable hyperthyroidism required that no ophthalmopathy appear. Uncontrolled infections, other autoimmune diseases, pregnancy or lactation barred patients from enrollment. A volume of 10 ml of fresh peripheral blood supplied the PBMCs. This CDR3 spans 14 amino acids. Germline-derived CDR1 and CDR2 are SGHTA and FQGTGA. V trimming: 5 bases; J trimming: 1 base; junction bases outside the gene matches: 4. RNA served as the template for amplifying TCR beta CDR3 regions. HTBI primers served in a first-round RT-PCR, which a second-round multiplex PCR followed. TCRdb fed the multiplex PCR reads into MiXCR, producing one record per CDR3 protein. The profile covers 300,000 to 400,000 distinct CDR3 sequences, with about a sixth appearing a single time and 2% to 2.5% taken by the ten largest.

The receptor's source is an adult woman with stable Graves' hyperthyroidism. The rearrangement links TRBV7-3 to TRBJ1-1; 7 bases fit TRBD1. The sequenced sample was peripheral blood. CDR3 nucleotide sequence: TGTGCCAGCAGCGCAGGGACAGCGAACACTGAAGCTTTCTTT. As protein: CASSAGTANTEAFF.